This T cell receptor (beta chain) was identified during a study of CD8+ T cells in alopecia areata. Findings of the study overall: Relative to mice, TCR sharing across patients was less clear, a difference possibly HLA-related.

Treatment noted: oral pan-JAK inhibitor, 5-10 mg twice daily. Collection of lesional scalp punch biopsies and peripheral blood was performed in alopecia areata patients. This CDR3 contains 12 residues. Trimming shortened V by 7 bases and J by 6 bases, and 13 bases separated the two germline ends. Germline V gives CDR1 SGHAT, CDR2 FQNNGV. cDNA reverse transcribed from extracted RNA served as the sequencing template. The method was immunoSEQ multiplex PCR; TCRdb's version includes in-frame clones alone and lacks a portion of them. The repertoire has over 150,000 clones, 60% to 70% of them found once; the top ten carry approximately 3.3%. This clone was observed a few times. Its antigen is not known.

The sequencing used CD4+ T cells sorted from blood, collected at week 4, from a patient treated with tofacitinib. The chain uses TRBV11-2 and TRBJ2-7, with D uncertain. This clonotype was sampled from a human donor with alopecia areata. The CDR3 bases are TGTGCCAGCACCCACACTTCTTCCGAGCAGTACTTC. It is translated as CASTHTSSEQYF. The full variable domain, with the rest looked up from reference TRBV11-2 and TRBJ2-7, is EAGVAQSPRYKIIEKRQSVAFWCNPISGHATLYWYQQILGQGPKLLIQFQNNGVVDDSQLPKDRFSAERLKGVDSTLKIQPAKLEDSAVYLCASTHTSSEQYFGPGTRLTVT.